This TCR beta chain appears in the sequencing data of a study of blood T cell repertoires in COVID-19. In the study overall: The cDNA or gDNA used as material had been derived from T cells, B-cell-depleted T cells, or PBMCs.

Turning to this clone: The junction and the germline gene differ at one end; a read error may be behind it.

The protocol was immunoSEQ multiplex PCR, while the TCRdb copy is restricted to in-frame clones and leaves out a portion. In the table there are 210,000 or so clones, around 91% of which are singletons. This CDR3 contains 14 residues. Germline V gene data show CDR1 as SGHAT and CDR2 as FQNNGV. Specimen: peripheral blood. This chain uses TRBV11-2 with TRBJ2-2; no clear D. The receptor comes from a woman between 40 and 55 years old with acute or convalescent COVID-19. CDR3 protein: CASSLDPNTGELFF. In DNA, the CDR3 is TGTGCCAGCAGCCTAGACCCTAACACCGGGGAGCTGTTTTTT.